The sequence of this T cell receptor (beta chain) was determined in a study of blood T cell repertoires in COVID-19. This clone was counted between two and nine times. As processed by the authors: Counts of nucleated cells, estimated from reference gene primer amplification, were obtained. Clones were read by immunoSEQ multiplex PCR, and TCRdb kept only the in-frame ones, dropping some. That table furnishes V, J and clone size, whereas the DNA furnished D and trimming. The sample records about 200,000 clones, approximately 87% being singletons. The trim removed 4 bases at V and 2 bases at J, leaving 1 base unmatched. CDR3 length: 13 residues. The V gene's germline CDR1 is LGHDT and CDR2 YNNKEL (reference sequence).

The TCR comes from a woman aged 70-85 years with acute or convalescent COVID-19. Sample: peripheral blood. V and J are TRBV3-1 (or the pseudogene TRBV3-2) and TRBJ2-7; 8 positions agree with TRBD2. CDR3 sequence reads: CASSLSGAYEQYF. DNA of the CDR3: TGTGCCAGCAGCCTTAGCGGGGCCTACGAGCAGTACTTC.